What follows are 8 T cell receptor beta chains derived from one specimen sequenced in a study of vaccination effects on CD4 cells after COVID-19 (dated by TCRdb to 2022 to 2024). The ViraFEST assay stimulated PBMC with viral peptide pools and then used TCR sequencing to identify antigen-specific CD4+ T cell clonotypes by expansion. After more than nine days of culture, CD4+ T cells were isolated with the EasySep CD4+ T cell isolation kit. Negative nucleocapsid antibody results before and after vaccination confirmed that the healthy vaccine recipients had no prior SARS-CoV-2 infection. The library relied on the immunoSEQ multiplex PCR assay. This immuneACCESS table, as held by TCRdb, lists in-frame sequences with V and J called but not all clones. Of the missing ones, under half trace to an unresolved V gene in checked studies; the others have no known cause. The sample has 37,000 or so clones on record, roughly 62% of them singletons. In total, the top ten clones hold under 15% of the sample.

Antigens for these TCRs are unknown. The specimen comprised CD4+ T cells from PBMCs cultured with HCoV-OC43 spike peptides, sampled before COVID-19 vaccination. The cell subset or site label on this specimen signifies: HCoV-OC43 spike overlapping peptide pool stimulation. These receptors came from a human donor who received a COVID-19 vaccine.

J is TRBJ2-1 and V is TRBV5-1, with a possible D match to TRBD1 (5 bases). Germline values: CDR1 SGHRS, CDR2 YFSETQ. Trimming shortened V by 0 bases and J by 2 bases, and 9 bases separated the two germline ends. This CDR3 has 15 amino acids. The CDR3, as DNA: TGCGCCAGCAGCTTGGGGGGCACCACCTACAATGAGCAGTTCTTC. This encodes CASSLGGTTYNEQFF.

This clone has more than one count but fewer than ten. The V gene is TRBV11-3, the J gene TRBJ2-2; D not certain. CDR3 length: 13 residues. Germline V gives CDR1 SGHNT, CDR2 YENEEA. V was trimmed by 5 bases and J by 4 bases, leaving 8 bases between them. CDR3 in DNA: TGTGCCAGCAGCCTCCAGGTCACCGGGGAGCTGTTTTTT. Protein sequence: CASSLQVTGELFF.

A word on this clone: Different DNA sequences within this sample yield the same CDR3. The rearrangement uses TRBV3-1 (or the pseudogene TRBV3-2) and TRBJ1-5; tentative D call: TRBD1 (6 bases). Between the trimmed V and J ends, which lost 1 base and 2 bases, there was a span of 9 bases. The CDR3 extends over 15 amino acids. In germline, CDR1 is LGHDT, CDR2 YNNKEL (reference sequence). CDR3 nucleotide sequence: TGTGCCAGCAGCCAAGGGGCAGGGGGCAATCAGCCCCAGCATTTT. Amino acid sequence: CASSQGAGGNQPQHF.

This sequence joins TRBV6-6 and TRBJ1-3; TRBD1 is a possible D gene (6 bases). Per the germline V gene, CDR1 is MNHNY and CDR2 is SVGAGI (reference sequence). Trimming left V 4 bases short and J 3 bases short, with 13 bases between. This CDR3 comprises 15 residues. The CDR3 sequence is CASSSTGFGGNTIYF. In DNA form, the CDR3 reads TGTGCCAGCAGTTCCACAGGGTTCGGTGGAAACACCATATATTTT.

The CDR3 is CASSLEDRGYTEAFF. The CDR3 DNA reads as TGCGCCAGCAGCTTGGAGGACAGGGGTTACACTGAAGCTTTCTTT. The chain combines TRBV5-1 with TRBJ1-1; 9 bases match TRBD1. There are 15 residues in the CDR3. J was trimmed by 3 bases and V by 0 bases; bases with no gene match: 3. Germline lookup yields CDR1 SGHRS and CDR2 YFSETQ.

V is TRBV5-4 and J is TRBJ1-4; tentatively, D is TRBD1 (5 bases). The length of the CDR3 is 14 residues. The V gene lost 4 bases and the J gene lost 8 bases, with 15 bases spanning the gap. Germline assignment: CDR1 SGHNT and CDR2 YYREEE (reference sequence). In DNA form, the CDR3 reads TGTGCCAGCAGCCGGGACGAGGGAAGGGAAAAACTGTTTTTT. Its protein product is CASSRDEGREKLFF.

This clone was recorded a few times. This chain connects TRBV4-1 to TRBJ1-4; no definite D call. This CDR3 has 15 residues. The germline CDR1 and CDR2 sequences are MGHRA and YSYEKL. V was shortened by 2 bases and J by 0 bases, with 7 bases between the two germline ends. Here the CDR3 reads CASSQQRSTNEKLFF. The CDR3 DNA follows: TGCGCCAGCAGCCAACAGCGTTCAACTAATGAAAAACTGTTTTTT.

The chain recombines TRBV7-9 with TRBJ2-7; D remains unclear. Trimming took 4 bases from V and 0 from J, leaving 22 bases between them. Germline CDR1 and CDR2: SEHNR and FQNEAQ (reference sequence). CDR3 length equals 18 residues. The CDR3 sequence: CASSYPTDGNSSSYEQYF. CDR3 bases: TGTGCCAGCAGCTACCCCACGGACGGCAACTCCAGCTCCTACGAGCAGTACTTC.